Given below is one T cell receptor beta chain in context. Its matching antigen is unknown. The data are from a study of T cells after yellow fever vaccination. Study details: Any fraction with a low cell number was prepared using SMART-Seq v4 Ultra Low Input. Overall study results and limits: Among primary-vaccination clones, most reappeared after the booster, at almost 98% for CD4 and 85% to 90% for CD8. Overlap between CD4 and CD8 compartments was detected for a small share of clonotypes.

Making TCR cDNA involved 5'RACE template switching, which added UMIs and a universal primer site. One entry per CDR3 protein results from TCRdb running MiXCR on the 5' RACE reads. The sample has under 400,000 distinct CDR3 sequences, approximately 13% seen once. The CDR3 length is 12 residues. Germline V gene data show CDR1 as MGHRA and CDR2 as YSYEKL. Trimming shortened V by 4 bases and J by 6 bases, and 8 bases separated the two germline ends. Specimen: CD4+ T cells sorted from PBMCs, collected 15 days after the yellow fever booster vaccination. This clonotype was sampled from a man between 18 and 35 years old who received the YFV17D yellow fever vaccine. The chain employs TRBV4-1 and TRBJ2-3, with D uncertain. The chain's CDR3 is CASSLPADTQYF. In nucleotides, the CDR3 is TGCGCCAGCAGCCTCCCCGCCGATACGCAGTATTTT.